This T cell receptor (beta chain) was obtained from a study of PD-L1 blockade in urothelial cancer. Study information: Between 0 and 3 chemotherapy regimens preceded treatment for each patient.

Sequenced by immunoSEQ multiplex PCR; TCRdb stores in-frame clones only, minus some. The sample lists about 86,000 clones, more than 75% occurring once. V shed 3 bases and J shed 3 bases, with 17 bases lying between them. The CDR3 extends over 16 amino acids. Germline V lookup: CDR1 LNHDA, CDR2 SQIVND (reference sequence). Time point denoted: pretreatment peripheral blood. The sample in question was PBMCs, obtained around atezolizumab (anti-PD-L1) treatment. The chain has TRBV19 and TRBJ1-1; D is undetermined. This TCR came from a man aged 55 to 69 with urothelial cancer. This CDR3 reads CASSIRASSVDTEAFF. The CDR3 DNA sequence: TGTGCCAGTAGTATCAGAGCGTCATCGGTGGACACTGAAGCTTTCTTT.